These 16 T cell receptor beta chains came from one sample sequenced in a study of cytomegalovirus exposure and HLA in healthy donors. PCR amplification relied on 60 Vbeta primers (plus 13 Jbeta primers). The table came from immunoSEQ multiplex PCR; TCRdb's copy has only in-frame clones and leaves some out. The table includes over 150,000 clones, 60% to 85% detected once. The material sequenced was PBMCs. These receptor sequences come from a woman in her thirties or forties in good health and CMV-seronegative.

The chain links TRBV19 to TRBJ1-3; D is perhaps TRBD1 (5 bases). There are 16 residues in the CDR3. With 4 bases removed from V and 0 bases from J, the gap between germline ends came to 13 bases. Germline V gene sequence: CDR1 LNHDA, CDR2 SQIVND (reference sequence). CDR3 loop: CASSTRTTVSGNTIYF. CDR3 coding DNA: TGTGCCAGTAGTACGAGAACGACAGTCTCTGGAAACACCATATATTTT.

The rearrangement joins TRBV7-2 to TRBJ1-1; maybe TRBD1 (6 bases). V was cut by 0 bases and J by 3 bases, with 11 bases left in between. CDR1 and CDR2 (germline): SGHTA, FQGNSA. The CDR3 covers 15 residues. CDR3 loop: CASSLAWTEDTEAFF. CDR3 sequence (DNA): TGTGCCAGCAGCTTAGCTTGGACAGAGGACACTGAAGCTTTCTTT.

CDR3 DNA: TGTGCCAGCAGCTTAAACAGATTATACGAGCAGTACTTC. Translation: CASSLNRLYEQYF. The rearrangement uses TRBV11-2 and TRBJ2-7; D uncertain. The CDR3 sequence is 13 residues long. Germline V gene lookup returns CDR1 SGHAT and CDR2 FQNNGV. Trimming shortened V by 2 bases and J by 4 bases, and 9 bases separated the two germline ends.

The rearrangement links TRBV7-8 to TRBJ1-5, with 9 bases matching TRBD1. The CDR3 length is 18 residues. Germline values: CDR1 SGHVS, CDR2 FQNEAQ. The J segment lost 2 bases and the V segment lost 5 bases, leaving 13 bases of the junction unmatched. CDR3 coding DNA: TGTGCCAGCAGCCATCTGACGTACAGGGGGCGCCGCAATCAGCCCCAGCATTTT. Its translation is CASSHLTYRGRRNQPQHF.

Here the CDR3 DNA reads TGTGCCAGCAGCTTAGTCGGGGGGGACACCTACGAGCAGTACTTC. Protein sequence: CASSLVGGDTYEQYF. The V call is TRBV7-2, the J call TRBJ2-7, with 8 positions matching TRBD2. Germline V gene lookup returns CDR1 SGHTA and CDR2 FQGNSA. This CDR3 spans 15 amino acids. Trimming at V came to 1 base and at J to 2 bases, leaving 4 bases not matched to a gene.

The chain joins TRBV15 to TRBJ1-6; 10 bases agree with TRBD1. Germline values: CDR1 LNHNV, CDR2 YYDKDF (reference sequence). With V trimmed by 5 bases and J by 10 bases, 11 bases remained unmatched. The CDR3 extends over 16 amino acids. The CDR3 reads CATSPRPGQGGSPLHF. CDR3 bases: TGTGCCACCAGCCCACGTCCCGGACAGGGGGGATCACCCCTCCACTTT.

The chain joins TRBV7-9 to TRBJ2-3; TRBD2 is a possible D gene (5 bases). The V end was cut by 5 bases, the J end by 0 bases, with 12 bases between. The CDR3 runs to 15 residues. Germline V gene data show CDR1 as SEHNR and CDR2 as FQNEAQ (reference sequence). The CDR3 is CASSPPGISTDTQYF. The DNA of the CDR3 is TGTGCCAGCAGCCCGCCGGGGATCAGCACAGATACGCAGTATTTT.

This chain connects TRBV7-9 to TRBJ1-2, with a possible D match to TRBD1 (6 bases). Germline CDR1 and CDR2: SEHNR and FQNEAQ (reference sequence). Trimming took 2 bases from V and 6 from J, leaving 10 bases between them. CDR3 length equals 13 residues. CDR3 amino acids: CASSLTQGDGYTF. CDR3 nucleotides: TGTGCCAGCAGCTTAACACAGGGAGATGGCTACACCTTC.

The gene calls are TRBV6-1 and TRBJ1-1, with 8 bases that match TRBD1. The CDR3 is 14 amino acids. Germline CDR1 and CDR2: MNHNS and SASEGT. J gave up 11 bases and V 6 bases, and 14 bases lay outside the gene matches. CDR3 protein: CASRETGGIIQAFF. The CDR3 nucleotides are TGTGCCAGCAGAGAAACAGGGGGGATAATTCAGGCTTTCTTT.

The rearrangement uses TRBV10-2 and TRBJ1-2; TRBD1 might be the D (5 bases). This CDR3 comprises 12 residues. The V and J ends lost 4 bases and 13 bases respectively, with 16 bases between them. Looked up from germline, CDR1 is WSHSY and CDR2 is SAAADI. Here the CDR3 DNA reads TGCGCCAGCAGTGGGGGGGTAAATGTCCGCACCTTC. Translated, it gives CASSGGVNVRTF.

This clone was detected once. The gene calls are TRBV10-3 and TRBJ2-1; D perhaps matches TRBD2 (5 bases). Trimming left V 11 bases short and J 9 bases short, with 14 bases between. CDR1 and CDR2 from the germline V gene are ENHRY and SYGVKD. The CDR3 covers 11 residues. CDR3 amino acids: CAVSDGGEQFF. Here the CDR3 DNA reads TGTGCCGTCTCAGACGGAGGTGAGCAGTTCTTC.

The rearrangement uses TRBV5-4 and TRBJ1-2, with a tentative D call TRBD1 (6 bases). Germline-derived CDR1 and CDR2 are SGHNT and YYREEE (reference sequence). CDR3 length equals 11 residues. V was cut by 1 base and J by 8 bases, with 6 bases left in between. CDR3 sequence: CASSLQGGYTF. DNA for the CDR3: TGTGCCAGCAGCTTGCAGGGGGGCTACACCTTC.

V gene TRBV7-6 combines with J gene TRBJ1-1, with a tentative D call TRBD1 (5 bases). CDR1 is SGHVS, CDR2 FNYEAQ, per germline. V lost 4 bases and J lost 1, with 13 bases in between. The CDR3 totals 15 residues. CDR3: CASSSSGRGNTEAFF. The DNA for the CDR3 is TGTGCCAGCAGCTCATCGGGGAGGGGGAACACTGAAGCTTTCTTT.

Concerning this clone itself: One end of the junction is discordant with germline, which a read error may explain. The gene calls are TRBV7-7 and TRBJ2-2; the D gene is possibly TRBD2 (5 bases). The CDR3 totals 13 residues. Germline loops: CDR1 SSHAT, CDR2 FNYEAQ (reference sequence). CDR3 sequence: CASSLRETGELFF. CDR3 sequence (DNA): TGTGCTAGCAGCTTAAGGGAGACCGGGGAGCTGTTTTTT.

V usage is TRBV6-1 and J usage is TRBJ2-5, with TRBD2 as a possible D gene (6 bases). The CDR3 runs 15 residues. Trimming took off 6 bases at V and 7 bases at J, with 21 bases between the two ends. The germline CDR1 and CDR2 sequences are MNHNS and SASEGT. CDR3 DNA sequence: TGTGCCAGCAGCCAGATTTGGGGGGAGGATGGGACCCAGTACTTC. Its translation: CASSQIWGEDGTQYF.

CDR3 in DNA: TGTGCCAGCAGTGCAGGGGGCAGGGAGACCCAGTACTTC. Encoded protein: CASSAGGRETQYF. This sequence joins TRBV2 and TRBJ2-5, with 8 bases aligning to TRBD1. Germline CDR1 SNHLY, CDR2 FYNNEI. The CDR3 covers 13 residues. With V trimmed by 4 bases and J by 5 bases, 3 bases remained unmatched.